These 10 T cell receptor beta chains were all obtained from the same sample, sequenced in a study of blood T cell repertoires in COVID-19. The data were produced by immunoSEQ multiplex PCR, yet TCRdb's version contains in-frame clones alone and is incomplete. The sample has roughly 240,000 clones, around 85% seen once. Sequences were obtained from peripheral blood. The receptors here all came from a woman aged 25 to 45 who had recovered from COVID-19.

J is TRBJ1-2 and V is TRBV9; D call uncertain. This CDR3 is 14 amino acids long. The germline V and J ends were trimmed by 2 bases and 3 bases, with 11 bases remaining between them. Germline V CDR1 and CDR2: SGDLS, YYNGEE. The CDR3 DNA is TGTGCCAGCAGCGTCGGGGTGGACCACTATGGCTACACCTTC. Encoded protein: CASSVGVDHYGYTF.

The V and J genes are TRBV9 and TRBJ1-3; 7 bases agree with TRBD1. CDR1 is SGDLS, CDR2 YYNGEE, per germline. CDR3 length: 17 residues. The trim removed 0 bases at V and 3 bases at J, leaving 9 bases unmatched. The DNA for the CDR3 is TGTGCCAGCAGCGTAGCGGCCTCAGGGGGAAGTGGAAACACCATATATTTT. Translating it yields CASSVAASGGSGNTIYF.

This chain joins TRBV7-6 and TRBJ1-1, with D maybe TRBD1 (6 bases). The CDR3 runs 14 residues. V lost 5 bases and J lost 3, with 13 bases in between. The germline CDR1 and CDR2 sequences are SGHVS and FNYEAQ. CDR3 residues: CASSPRQGHTEAFF. The CDR3 DNA follows: TGTGCCAGCAGCCCGAGGCAGGGGCACACTGAAGCTTTCTTT.

The chain is built from TRBV2 and TRBJ2-3; 9 bases are a match to TRBD2. Germline trimming cut 10 bases from V and 0 bases from J; bases unmatched to any gene: 5. Germline assignment: CDR1 SNHLY and CDR2 FYNNEI. The CDR3 is 14 residues long. The CDR3 protein is CATVTSGSTDTQYF. CDR3 nucleotide sequence: TGTGCCACCGTTACTAGCGGGAGCACAGATACGCAGTATTTT.

In nucleotides, the CDR3 is TGTGCCAGCAGTCGAGAAACCGGGGAGCTGTTTTTT. Translation: CASSRETGELFF. This sequence joins TRBV2 and TRBJ2-2, with D uncertain. CDR3 length: 12 amino acids. With 5 bases removed from V and 5 bases from J, the gap between germline ends came to 6 bases. Germline CDR1 and CDR2: SNHLY and FYNNEI.

This sequence joins TRBV11-2 and TRBJ1-5; 7 bases are a match to TRBD1. The CDR3 loop spans 15 amino acids. Germline lookup yields CDR1 SGHAT and CDR2 FQNNGV. V was pared by 0 bases and J by 3 bases, with 2 bases of the junction left unmatched. CDR3 nucleotides: TGTGCCAGCAGCTTAGAGACAGGGTACAATCAGCCCCAGCATTTT. It translates to CASSLETGYNQPQHF.

The chain links TRBV6-2 or TRBV6-3 to TRBJ1-2; 7 bases line up with TRBD1. V dropped 5 bases and J dropped 6; count of bases not matched to a gene: 21. Germline V gene data show CDR1 as MNHEY and CDR2 as SVGEGT. CDR3 length: 18 amino acids. The CDR3 nucleotides are TGTGCCAGCAGTATACTGGGGAGAGGGGGCATCCCCCTCCATGGCTACACCTTC. Its translation is CASSILGRGGIPLHGYTF.

This chain joins TRBV5-4 and TRBJ1-4, with D possibly TRBD1 on 6 matching bases. The CDR3 has 12 residues. Between the trimmed V and J ends, which lost 4 bases and 8 bases, there was a span of 9 bases. Looked up from germline, CDR1 is SGHNT and CDR2 is YYREEE (reference sequence). As DNA, the CDR3 is TGTGCCAGCAGCCCTCAGGGGGAAAAACTGTTTTTT. Translating gives CASSPQGEKLFF.

The genes are TRBV5-1 and TRBJ1-1; 12 bases line up with TRBD1. Germline lookup yields CDR1 SGHRS and CDR2 YFSETQ. The V and J ends lost 1 base and 0 bases, in that order; junction bases with no gene match: 13. This CDR3 is 20 amino acids long. The chain's CDR3 is CASSLSPRRDRGLMNTEAFF. CDR3 DNA: TGCGCCAGCAGCTTGTCTCCCCGTAGGGACAGGGGGCTAATGAACACTGAAGCTTTCTTT. The full variable domain, in which reference TRBV5-1 and TRBJ1-1 provide the parts outside the CDR3, is KAGVTQTPRYLIKTRGQQVTLSCSPISGHRSVSWYQQTPGQGLQFLFEYFSETQRNKGNFPGRFSGRQFSNSRSEMNVSTLELGDSALYLCASSLSPRRDRGLMNTEAFFGQGTRLTVV.

The chain carries TRBV3-1 (or the pseudogene TRBV3-2) and TRBJ1-6, with D possibly being TRBD1 (6 bases). Trimming pared 3 bases from V and 8 bases from J, leaving 17 bases between. The germline V gene encodes CDR1 LGHDT and CDR2 YNNKEL (reference sequence). The CDR3 is made up of 16 amino acids. CDR3: CASSHGTRPDDSPLHF. CDR3 coding DNA: TGTGCCAGCAGCCATGGGACACGCCCTGATGATTCACCCCTCCACTTT.